The text below deals with one TCR beta chain. Its matching antigen is unknown. The sample is drawn from a study of cytomegalovirus exposure and HLA in healthy donors. Study-wide points: Only CMV serostatus was available as immune exposure information. Among TCR beta chains, those listed as cytomegalovirus-associated numbered around 180.

The study sampled nominally healthy donors, though unrecorded immune exposures were likely. Primers for the PCR totalled 60 Vbeta and 13 Jbeta. Sequencing used immunoSEQ multiplex PCR; TCRdb keeps in-frame clones, though not all of them. The table has tens of thousands of clones, 60% to 85% seen once. Trimming left V 4 bases short and J 0 bases short, with 10 bases between. The CDR3 loop spans 15 amino acids. CDR1 and CDR2 (germline): SGHTA, FQGTGA. This clonotype was obtained from a man aged 18 to 29 in good health and CMV-seronegative. The sample consisted of PBMCs. The chain joins TRBV7-3 to TRBJ2-1; D is undetermined. The CDR3 sequence is CASSYDKSSYNEQFF. The CDR3 DNA sequence: TGTGCCAGCAGCTATGACAAGAGCTCCTACAATGAGCAGTTCTTC.